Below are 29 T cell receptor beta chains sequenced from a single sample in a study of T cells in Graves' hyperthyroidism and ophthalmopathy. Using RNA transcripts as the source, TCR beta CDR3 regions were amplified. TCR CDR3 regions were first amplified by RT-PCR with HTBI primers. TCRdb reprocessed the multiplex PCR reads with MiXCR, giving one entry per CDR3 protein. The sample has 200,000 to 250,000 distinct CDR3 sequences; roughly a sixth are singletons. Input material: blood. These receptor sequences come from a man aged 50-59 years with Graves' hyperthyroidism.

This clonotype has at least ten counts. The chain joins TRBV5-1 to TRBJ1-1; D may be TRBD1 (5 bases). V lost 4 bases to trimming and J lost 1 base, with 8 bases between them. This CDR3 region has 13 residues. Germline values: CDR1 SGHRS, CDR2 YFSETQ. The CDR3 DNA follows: TGCGCCAGCAGCCTGCAGGGGAACACTGAAGCTTTCTTT. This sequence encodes CASSLQGNTEAFF. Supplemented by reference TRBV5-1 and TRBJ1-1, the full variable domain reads KAGVTQTPRYLIKTRGQQVTLSCSPISGHRSVSWYQQTPGQGLQFLFEYFSETQRNKGNFPGRFSGRQFSNSRSEMNVSTLELGDSALYLCASSLQGNTEAFFGQGTRLTVV.

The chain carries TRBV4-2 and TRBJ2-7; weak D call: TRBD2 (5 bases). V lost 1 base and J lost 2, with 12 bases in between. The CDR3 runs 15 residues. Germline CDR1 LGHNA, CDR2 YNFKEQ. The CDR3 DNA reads TGTGCCAGCAGCCAAGTCGAGAGCGGAACCTACGAGCAGTACTTC. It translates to CASSQVESGTYEQYF.

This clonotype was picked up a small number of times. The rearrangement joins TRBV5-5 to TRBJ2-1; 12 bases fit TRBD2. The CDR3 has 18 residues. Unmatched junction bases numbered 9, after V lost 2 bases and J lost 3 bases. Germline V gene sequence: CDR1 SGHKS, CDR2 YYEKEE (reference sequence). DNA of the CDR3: TGTGCCAGCAGCTTAAGACTAGCGGGAGTGGGGCGCTACAATGAGCAGTTCTTC. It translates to CASSLRLAGVGRYNEQFF.

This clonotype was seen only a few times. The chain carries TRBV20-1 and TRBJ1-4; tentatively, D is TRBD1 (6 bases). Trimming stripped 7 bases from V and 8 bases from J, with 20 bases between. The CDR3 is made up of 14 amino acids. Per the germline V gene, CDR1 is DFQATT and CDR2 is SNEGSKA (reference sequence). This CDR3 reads CSVDRRDAWEKLFF. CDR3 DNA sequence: TGCAGTGTTGACAGGAGGGATGCATGGGAAAAACTGTTTTTT.

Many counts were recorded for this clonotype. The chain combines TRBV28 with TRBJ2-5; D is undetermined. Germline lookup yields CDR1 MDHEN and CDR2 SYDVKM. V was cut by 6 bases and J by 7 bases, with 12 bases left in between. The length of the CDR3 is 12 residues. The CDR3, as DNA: TGTGCCAGCAGCCGTCAATTTGGGACCCAGTACTTC. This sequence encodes CASSRQFGTQYF.

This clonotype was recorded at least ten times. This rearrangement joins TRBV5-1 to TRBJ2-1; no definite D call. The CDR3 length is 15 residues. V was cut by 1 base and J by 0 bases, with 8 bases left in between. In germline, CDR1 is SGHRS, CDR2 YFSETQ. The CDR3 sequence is CASSLRPHSYNEQFF. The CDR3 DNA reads TGCGCCAGCAGCTTGAGGCCTCACTCCTACAATGAGCAGTTCTTC. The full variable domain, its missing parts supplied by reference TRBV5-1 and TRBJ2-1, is KAGVTQTPRYLIKTRGQQVTLSCSPISGHRSVSWYQQTPGQGLQFLFEYFSETQRNKGNFPGRFSGRQFSNSRSEMNVSTLELGDSALYLCASSLRPHSYNEQFFGPGTRLTVL.

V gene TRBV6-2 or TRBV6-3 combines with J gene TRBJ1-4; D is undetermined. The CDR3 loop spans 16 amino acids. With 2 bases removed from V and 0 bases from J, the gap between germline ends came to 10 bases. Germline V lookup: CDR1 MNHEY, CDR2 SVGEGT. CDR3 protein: CASSYDGFSTNEKLFF. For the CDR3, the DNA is TGTGCCAGCAGTTACGACGGTTTCTCAACTAATGAAAAACTGTTTTTT.

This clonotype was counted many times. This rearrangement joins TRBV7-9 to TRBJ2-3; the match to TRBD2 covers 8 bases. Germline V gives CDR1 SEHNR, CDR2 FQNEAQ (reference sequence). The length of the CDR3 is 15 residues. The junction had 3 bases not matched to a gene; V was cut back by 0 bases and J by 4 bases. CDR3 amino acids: CASSLASGRSDTQYF. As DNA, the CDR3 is TGTGCCAGCAGCTTAGCCAGCGGGAGATCAGATACGCAGTATTTT.

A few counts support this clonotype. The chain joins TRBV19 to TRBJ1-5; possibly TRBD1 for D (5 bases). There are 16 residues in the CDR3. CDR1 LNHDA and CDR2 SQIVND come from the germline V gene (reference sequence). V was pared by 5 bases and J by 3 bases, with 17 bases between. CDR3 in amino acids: CASSSAGRDYNQPQHF. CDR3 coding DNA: TGTGCCAGTAGTTCCGCGGGACGGGACTACAATCAGCCCCAGCATTTT.

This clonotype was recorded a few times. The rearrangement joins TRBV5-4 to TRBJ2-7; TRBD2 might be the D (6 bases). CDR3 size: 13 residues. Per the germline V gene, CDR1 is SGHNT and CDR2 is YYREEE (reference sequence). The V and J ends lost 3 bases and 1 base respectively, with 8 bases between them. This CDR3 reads CASSSGTSYEQYF. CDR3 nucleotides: TGTGCCAGCAGCTCCGGGACTTCCTACGAGCAGTACTTC.

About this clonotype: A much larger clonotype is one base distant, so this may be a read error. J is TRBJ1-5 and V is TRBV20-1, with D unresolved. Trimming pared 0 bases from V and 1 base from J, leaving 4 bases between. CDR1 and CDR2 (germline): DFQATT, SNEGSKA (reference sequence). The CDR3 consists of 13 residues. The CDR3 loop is CSARDDSNQPQHF. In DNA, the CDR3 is TGCAGTGCTAGAGACGACAGCAATCAGCCCCAGCATTTT.

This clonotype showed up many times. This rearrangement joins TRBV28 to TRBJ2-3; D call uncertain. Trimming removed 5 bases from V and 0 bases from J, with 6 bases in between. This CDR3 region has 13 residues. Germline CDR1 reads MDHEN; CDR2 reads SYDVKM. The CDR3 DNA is TGTGCCAGCAGTCCGACTAGCACAGATACGCAGTATTTT. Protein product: CASSPTSTDTQYF.

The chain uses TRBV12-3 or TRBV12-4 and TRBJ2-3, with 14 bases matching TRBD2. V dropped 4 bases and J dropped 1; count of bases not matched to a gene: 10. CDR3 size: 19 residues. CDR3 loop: CASSSRLAGGLKGTDTQYF. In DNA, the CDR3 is TGTGCCAGCAGTTCCCGACTAGCGGGAGGGCTGAAAGGCACAGATACGCAGTATTTT.

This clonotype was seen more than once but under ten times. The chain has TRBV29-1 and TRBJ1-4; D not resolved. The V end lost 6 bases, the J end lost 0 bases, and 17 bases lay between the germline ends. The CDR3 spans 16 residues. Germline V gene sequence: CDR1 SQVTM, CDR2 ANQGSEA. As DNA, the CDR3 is TGCAGCGTCCGCTACTCGGAATTTGCAACTAATGAAAAACTGTTTTTT. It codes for CSVRYSEFATNEKLFF.

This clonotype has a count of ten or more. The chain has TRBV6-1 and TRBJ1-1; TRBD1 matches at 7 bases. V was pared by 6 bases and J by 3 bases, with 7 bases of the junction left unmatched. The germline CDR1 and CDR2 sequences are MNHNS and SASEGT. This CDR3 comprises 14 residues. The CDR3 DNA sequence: TGTGCCAGCAGAGACCGACAGGGCCACACTGAAGCTTTCTTT. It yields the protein CASRDRQGHTEAFF.

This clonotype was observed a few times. For the CDR3, the DNA is TGTGCCAGCAGCTTAGAGCCGTACGAGCAGTACTTC. Translation gives CASSLEPYEQYF. The V gene is TRBV7-9, the J gene TRBJ2-7; D ambiguous. Between the trimmed V and J ends, which lost 1 base and 4 bases, there was a span of 5 bases. The CDR3 runs 12 residues. Germline CDR1 is SEHNR and CDR2 is FQNEAQ (reference sequence).

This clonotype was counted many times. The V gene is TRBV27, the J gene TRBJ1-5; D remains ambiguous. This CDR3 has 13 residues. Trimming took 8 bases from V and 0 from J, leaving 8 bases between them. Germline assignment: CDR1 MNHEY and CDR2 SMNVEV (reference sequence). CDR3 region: CASALRSNQPQHF. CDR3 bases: TGTGCCAGCGCCCTGCGTAGCAATCAGCCCCAGCATTTT.

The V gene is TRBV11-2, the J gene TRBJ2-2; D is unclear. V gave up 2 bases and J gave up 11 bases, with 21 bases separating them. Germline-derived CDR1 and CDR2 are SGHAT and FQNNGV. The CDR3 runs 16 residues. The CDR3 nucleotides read TGTGCCAGCAGCTTATTTTACCGGACCCAACCCGAAGAGCTGTTTTTT. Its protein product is CASSLFYRTQPEELFF.

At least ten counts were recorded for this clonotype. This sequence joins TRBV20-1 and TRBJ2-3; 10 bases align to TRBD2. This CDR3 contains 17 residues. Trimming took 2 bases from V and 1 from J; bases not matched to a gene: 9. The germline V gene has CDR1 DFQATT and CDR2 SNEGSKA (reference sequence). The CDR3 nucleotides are TGCAGTGCTAGATTGCTAGCGGGAGATGGGGGCACAGATACGCAGTATTTT. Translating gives CSARLLAGDGGTDTQYF.

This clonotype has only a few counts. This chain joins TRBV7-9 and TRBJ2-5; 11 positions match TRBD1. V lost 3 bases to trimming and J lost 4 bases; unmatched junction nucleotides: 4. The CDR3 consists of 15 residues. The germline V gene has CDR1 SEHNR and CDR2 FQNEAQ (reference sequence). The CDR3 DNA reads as TGTGCCAGCAGCTTCGGACAGGGGGCTATAGAGACCCAGTACTTC. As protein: CASSFGQGAIETQYF.

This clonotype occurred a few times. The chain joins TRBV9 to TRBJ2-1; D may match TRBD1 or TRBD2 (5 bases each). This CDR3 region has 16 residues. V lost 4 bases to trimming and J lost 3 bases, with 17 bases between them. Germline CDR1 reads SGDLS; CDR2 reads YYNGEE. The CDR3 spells CASSPDPSGHYNEQFF. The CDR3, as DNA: TGTGCCAGCAGCCCCGACCCGAGCGGACACTACAATGAGCAGTTCTTC.

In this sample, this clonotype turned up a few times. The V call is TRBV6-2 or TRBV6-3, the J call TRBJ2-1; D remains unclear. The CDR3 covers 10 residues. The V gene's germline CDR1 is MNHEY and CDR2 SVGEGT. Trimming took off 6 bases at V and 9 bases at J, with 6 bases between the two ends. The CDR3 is CASSAVEQFF. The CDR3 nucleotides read TGTGCCAGCAGCGCCGTTGAGCAGTTCTTC.

CDR3: CAITATGTSGKSYNEQFF. The CDR3 nucleotides read TGTGCCATCACCGCTACCGGGACTAGCGGGAAAAGCTACAATGAGCAGTTCTTC. This sequence joins TRBV10-3 and TRBJ2-1, with 13 bases aligning to TRBD2. Trimming at V came to 7 bases and at J to 3 bases, leaving 12 bases not matched to a gene. CDR3 length: 18 amino acids. Germline CDR1 is ENHRY and CDR2 is SYGVKD.

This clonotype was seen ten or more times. CDR3 DNA: TGTGCCAGCAGTTTTATTTCTAGTAATTACGAGCAGTACTTC. Its translation is CASSFISSNYEQYF. The J gene is TRBJ2-7, the V gene TRBV28; unclear D gene. Trimming pared 3 bases from V and 4 bases from J, leaving 13 bases between. CDR1 is MDHEN, CDR2 SYDVKM, per germline. The CDR3 length is 14 residues. Full variable domain (rest looked up from reference TRBV28 and TRBJ2-7): DVKVTQSSRYLVKRTGEKVFLECVQDMDHENMFWYRQDPGLGLRLIYFSYDVKMKEKGDIPEGYSVSREKKERFSLILESASTNQTSMYLCASSFISSNYEQYFGPGTRLTVT.

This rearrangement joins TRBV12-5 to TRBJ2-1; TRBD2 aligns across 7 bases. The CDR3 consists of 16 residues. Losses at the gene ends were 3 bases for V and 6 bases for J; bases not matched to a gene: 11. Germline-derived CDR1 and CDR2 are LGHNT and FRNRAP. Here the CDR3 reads CASGFARLASGNEQFF. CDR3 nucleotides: TGTGCTAGTGGTTTCGCTCGACTAGCTTCGGGCAATGAGCAGTTCTTC.

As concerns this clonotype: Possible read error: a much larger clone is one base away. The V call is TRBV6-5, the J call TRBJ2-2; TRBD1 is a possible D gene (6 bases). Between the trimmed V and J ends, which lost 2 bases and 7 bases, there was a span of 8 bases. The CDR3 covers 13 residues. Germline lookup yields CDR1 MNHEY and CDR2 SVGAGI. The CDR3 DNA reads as TGTGCCAGCAGTTACAAGGGGGTCGGGGAGCTGTTTTTT. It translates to CASSYKGVGELFF.

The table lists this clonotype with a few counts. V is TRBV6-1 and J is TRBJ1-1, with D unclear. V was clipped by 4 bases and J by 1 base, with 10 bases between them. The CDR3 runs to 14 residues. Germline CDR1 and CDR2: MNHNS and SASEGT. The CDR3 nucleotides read TGTGCCAGCAGTGTCCTTCAGTCGAACACTGAAGCTTTCTTT. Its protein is CASSVLQSNTEAFF.

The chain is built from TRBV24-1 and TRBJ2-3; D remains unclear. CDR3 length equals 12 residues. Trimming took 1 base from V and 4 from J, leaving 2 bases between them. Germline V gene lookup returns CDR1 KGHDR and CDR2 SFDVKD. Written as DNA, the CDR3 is TGTGCCACCAGTGATTTTTCAGATACGCAGTATTTT. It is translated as CATSDFSDTQYF.

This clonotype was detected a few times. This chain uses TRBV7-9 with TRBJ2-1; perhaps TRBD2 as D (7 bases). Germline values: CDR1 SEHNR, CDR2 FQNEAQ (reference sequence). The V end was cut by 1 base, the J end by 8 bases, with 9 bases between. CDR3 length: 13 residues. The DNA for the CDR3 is TGTGCCAGCAGCTTAGGGGGGGGCTATGAGCAGTTCTTC. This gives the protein CASSLGGGYEQFF.